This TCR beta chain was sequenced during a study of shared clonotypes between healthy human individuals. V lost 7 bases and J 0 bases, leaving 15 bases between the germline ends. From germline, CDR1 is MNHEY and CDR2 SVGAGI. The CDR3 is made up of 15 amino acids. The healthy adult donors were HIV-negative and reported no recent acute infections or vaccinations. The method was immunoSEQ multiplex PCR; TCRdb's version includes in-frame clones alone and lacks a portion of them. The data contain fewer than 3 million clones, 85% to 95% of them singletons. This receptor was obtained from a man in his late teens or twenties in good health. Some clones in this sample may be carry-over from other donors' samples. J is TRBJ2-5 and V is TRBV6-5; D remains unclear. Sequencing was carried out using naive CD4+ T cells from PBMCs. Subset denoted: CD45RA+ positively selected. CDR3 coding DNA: TGTGCCAGCACCACGAGGCGGCCGTACCAAGAGACCCAGTACTTC. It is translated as CASTTRRPYQETQYF.